The 25 T cell receptor beta chains reported below all come from one sample, sequenced in a study of patients with pleural tuberculosis. TCRdb used MiXCR to reprocess the reads, holding one entry per CDR3 protein. Of 25,000 to 35,000 distinct CDR3 sequences listed, under 20% are singletons. The sample taken for sequencing was peripheral blood. The source is a human donor with pleural tuberculosis.

Details on this clonotype: At one end, the junction sequence differs from germline, possibly due to a read error. The CDR3, as DNA: TGTGCCAGCAGTTCCGGTAACGGTGAGCAGTCCTTC. It specifies CASSSGNGEQSF. The chain employs TRBV6-9 and TRBJ2-1, with D unresolved. The CDR3 contains 12 residues. The germline V gene has CDR1 MNHGY and CDR2 SVAAGI.

Comments on this clonotype: A read error is possible here, since a much larger clone lies one base away. V and J are TRBV5-6 and TRBJ2-7; no definite D call. CDR3 length equals 11 residues. V dropped 2 bases and J dropped 7 bases, with 7 bases sitting between them. The germline V gene encodes CDR1 SGHDT and CDR2 YYEEEE. CDR3 in amino acids: CASSFSVEQYF. The CDR3 DNA follows: TGTGCCAGCAGCTTCTCTGTAGAGCAGTACTTC.

This clonotype has a count of ten or more. The chain recombines TRBV19 with TRBJ2-7, with 9 bases identical to TRBD1. The CDR3 covers 15 residues. CDR1 and CDR2 (germline): LNHDA, SQIVND (reference sequence). The J segment lost 3 bases and the V segment lost 3 bases, leaving 6 bases of the junction unmatched. CDR3 in amino acids: CASSMGQGRDYEQYF. The CDR3 nucleotides read TGTGCCAGTAGTATGGGACAGGGAAGGGACTACGAGCAGTACTTC.

This clonotype was seen at least ten times. This chain joins TRBV28 and TRBJ1-2, with D uncertain. The germline CDR1 and CDR2 sequences are MDHEN and SYDVKM. Between the trimmed V and J ends, which lost 4 bases and 5 bases, there was a span of 11 bases. This CDR3 is built from 13 residues. CDR3 sequence reads: CASSSTGWYGYTF. Here the CDR3 DNA reads TGTGCCAGCAGTTCCACGGGTTGGTATGGCTACACCTTC.

This clonotype was counted ten times or more. The V call is TRBV6-2 or TRBV6-3, the J call TRBJ2-7, with 7 bases that match TRBD2. The J segment lost 2 bases and the V segment lost 6 bases, leaving 7 bases of the junction unmatched. The germline CDR1 and CDR2 sequences are MNHEY and SVGEGT. CDR3 length: 14 amino acids. Written as DNA, the CDR3 is TGTGCCAGCAGCTTACCGGGACTACCCTACGAGCAGTACTTC. Its protein is CASSLPGLPYEQYF.

Many counts were recorded for this clonotype. The chain links TRBV2 to TRBJ2-2, with D perhaps matching TRBD1 or TRBD2 (6 bases each). Germline V gene lookup returns CDR1 SNHLY and CDR2 FYNNEI. CDR3 length: 14 residues. V shed 6 bases and J shed 0 bases, with 8 bases lying between them. CDR3 DNA sequence: TGTGCCAGCAGAAGGGGGGCGAACACCGGGGAGCTGTTTTTT. It codes for CASRRGANTGELFF.

This clonotype was counted at least ten times. V gene TRBV9 combines with J gene TRBJ1-6; D is uncertain. CDR1 is SGDLS, CDR2 YYNGEE, per germline. Trimming took off 3 bases at V and 0 bases at J, with 13 bases between the two ends. The CDR3 contains 17 residues. This chain's CDR3 is CASSAGRRSSYNSPLHF. DNA of the CDR3: TGTGCCAGCAGCGCCGGGCGGCGGAGCTCCTATAATTCACCCCTCCACTTT.

There are many counts of this clonotype. The chain has TRBV2 and TRBJ1-1; D is undetermined. CDR3 length equals 12 residues. The germline V gene encodes CDR1 SNHLY and CDR2 FYNNEI. The V gene lost 4 bases and the J gene lost 2 bases, with 5 bases spanning the gap. The chain's CDR3 is CASSVDNTEAFF. The DNA of the CDR3 is TGTGCCAGCAGTGTTGACAACACTGAAGCTTTCTTT.

This clonotype was counted many times. The chain employs TRBV4-1 and TRBJ2-3; 7 bases align to TRBD1. CDR1 is MGHRA, CDR2 YSYEKL, per germline. V dropped 3 bases and J dropped 6; count of bases not matched to a gene: 9. This CDR3 region has 15 residues. The CDR3 DNA reads as TGCGCCAGCAGCCAGCGACAGGGTGGCAGGGATACGCAGTATTTT. Its protein is CASSQRQGGRDTQYF.

This clonotype occurred many times. The chain uses TRBV29-1 and TRBJ1-1, with 9 bases that match TRBD1. The junction had 8 bases not matched to a gene; V was cut back by 4 bases and J by 5 bases. The CDR3 totals 14 residues. CDR1 and CDR2 from the germline V gene are SQVTM and ANQGSEA. The CDR3 sequence is CSVVGTGLVTEAFF. The CDR3 DNA sequence: TGCAGCGTTGTTGGGACAGGGTTGGTGACTGAAGCTTTCTTT. The full variable domain, rest sourced from reference TRBV29-1 and TRBJ1-1, is SAVISQKPSRDICQRGTSLTIQCQVDSQVTMMFWYRQQPGQSLTLIATANQGSEATYESGFVIDKFPISRPNLTFSTLTVSNMSPEDSSIYLCSVVGTGLVTEAFFGQGTRLTVV.

This clonotype was counted ten times or more. The chain employs TRBV11-2 and TRBJ1-1; D gene uncertain. Trimming cost V 4 bases and J 1 base, with 10 bases left between them. CDR1 is SGHAT and CDR2 is FQNNGV in the germline V gene. The CDR3 totals 14 residues. The CDR3 region is CASSSGHPNTEAFF. The CDR3 DNA reads TGTGCCAGCAGCTCCGGGCACCCGAACACTGAAGCTTTCTTT.

This clonotype has only a few counts. The chain has TRBV12-3 or TRBV12-4 and TRBJ1-5; 7 bases align to TRBD1. With V trimmed by 7 bases and J by 3 bases, 6 bases remained unmatched. The CDR3 consists of 14 residues. CDR3 sequence: CASKSGGINQPQHF. The DNA of the CDR3 is TGTGCCAGCAAGTCAGGGGGGATCAATCAGCCCCAGCATTTT.

This clonotype has ten or more counts. The gene calls are TRBV29-1 and TRBJ2-3; D ambiguous. The ends were cut back, 1 base at V and 1 base at J, with 9 bases in the middle. Germline lookup yields CDR1 SQVTM and CDR2 ANQGSEA. The CDR3 runs to 14 residues. CDR3 region: CSVEGTPRTDTQYF. CDR3 sequence (DNA): TGCAGCGTTGAAGGTACACCCCGCACAGATACGCAGTATTTT.

For this clonotype: The CDR3 carries no conserved terminal phenylalanine or tryptophan, so it likely arises from a read error. CDR3 in amino acids: CASSLDPQSADEQYS. The CDR3, as DNA: TGTGCCAGCAGCTTAGATCCCCAGTCCGCCGACGAGCAGTACTCC. V gene TRBV11-2 combines with J gene TRBJ2-7; D gene unclear. The CDR3 contains 15 residues. Looked up from germline, CDR1 is SGHAT and CDR2 is FQNNGV. Trimming removed 0 bases at V and 5 bases at J, with 14 bases between.

In this sample, this clonotype turned up many times. The chain is built from TRBV15 and TRBJ2-7; no firm D call. CDR1 is LNHNV, CDR2 YYDKDF, per germline (reference sequence). The CDR3 extends over 15 amino acids. V was clipped by 2 bases and J by 5 bases, with 16 bases between them. The DNA of the CDR3 is TGTGCCACCAGCAGATCACAATCCCCCAAGAACGAGCAGTACTTC. As protein: CATSRSQSPKNEQYF.

By sample share, this clonotype is medium-sized. V and J are TRBV4-1 and TRBJ1-1; D unresolved. Germline values: CDR1 MGHRA, CDR2 YSYEKL. With 2 bases removed from V and 9 bases from J, the gap between germline ends came to 16 bases. The CDR3 has 14 amino acids. The CDR3 is CASSQINLLTKAFF. The CDR3 nucleotides are TGCGCCAGCAGCCAAATAAACCTACTCACGAAAGCTTTCTTT.

With regard to this clonotype: This sequence may be a read error, since a much larger clone differs from it by one base. The chain joins TRBV2 to TRBJ1-2; TRBD1 might be the D (5 bases). Per the germline V gene, CDR1 is SNHLY and CDR2 is FYNNEI. This CDR3 contains 14 residues. The CDR3 reads CASSALAQVTGYPF. CDR3 nucleotide sequence: TGTGCCAGCAGTGCACTGGCACAGGTGACTGGCTACCCCTTC.

Many counts were recorded for this clonotype. The J gene is TRBJ1-3, the V gene TRBV5-1, with D tentatively TRBD1 (5 bases). This CDR3 contains 14 residues. The V gene's germline CDR1 is SGHRS and CDR2 YFSETQ. The germline V and J ends were trimmed by 1 base and 0 bases, with 5 bases remaining between them. CDR3 residues: CASSLRGSGNTIYF. The CDR3 DNA is TGCGCCAGCAGCTTGAGGGGCTCTGGAAACACCATATATTTT.

A remark on this clonotype: Germline and junction disagree at one end, which may indicate a read error. The chain links TRBV2 to TRBJ1-2; D might be TRBD1 (5 bases). CDR3 length: 16 amino acids. The V gene's germline CDR1 is SNHLY and CDR2 FYNNEI. CDR3 bases: TGTACCAGCAGTGCCCAAGTAGGGGACGGTGGCTATGGCTACACCTTC. It is translated as CTSSAQVGDGGYGYTF.

At least ten counts were recorded for this clonotype. The chain has TRBV3-1 and TRBJ1-4; possibly TRBD1 for D (5 bases). Germline lookup yields CDR1 LGHDT and CDR2 YNNKEL (reference sequence). Trimming removed 0 bases at V and 7 bases at J, with 15 bases between. This CDR3 region has 16 residues. The DNA for the CDR3 is TGTGCCAGCAGCCAAGAGGGGACGCCGAGCGGTGAAAAACTGTTTTTT. This gives the protein CASSQEGTPSGEKLFF.

The V gene is TRBV27, the J gene TRBJ2-1; TRBD2 matches 7 bases. In germline, CDR1 is MNHEY, CDR2 SMNVEV (reference sequence). V shed 2 bases and J 7 bases; nucleotides not matched to a gene: 14. This CDR3 has 17 amino acids. The CDR3, as DNA: TGTGCCAGCAGTTTACTCGCCGGGACTAACGGGAAAAATGAGCAGTTCTTC. Protein: CASSLLAGTNGKNEQFF.

The sample holds many counts of this clonotype. The chain carries TRBV27 and TRBJ1-2, with TRBD1 as a possible D gene (6 bases). Between the trimmed V and J ends, which lost 4 bases and 2 bases, there was a span of 14 bases. The CDR3 has 15 amino acids. Germline V gene sequence: CDR1 MNHEY, CDR2 SMNVEV (reference sequence). CDR3 DNA sequence: TGTGCCAGCAGTTCTCAGGGGCCTAGGAACTATGGCTACACCTTC. As protein: CASSSQGPRNYGYTF.

V gene TRBV3-1 combines with J gene TRBJ1-1; D perhaps matches TRBD1 (5 bases). Germline lookup yields CDR1 LGHDT and CDR2 YNNKEL (reference sequence). V gave up 6 bases and J gave up 4 bases, with 12 bases separating them. The CDR3 spans 13 residues. DNA for the CDR3: TGTGCCAGCAGGTACAGGCTAACCACTGAAGCTTTCTTT. This encodes CASRYRLTTEAFF.

This clonotype has just a few counts. V gene TRBV20-1 combines with J gene TRBJ1-6; D gene uncertain. V shed 8 bases and J shed 13 bases, with 24 bases lying between them. Germline CDR1 reads DFQATT; CDR2 reads SNEGSKA (reference sequence). The CDR3 sequence is 14 residues long. This chain's CDR3 is CSLRETSTNQPLHF. The CDR3 region has the DNA TGCAGTCTAAGAGAGACATCGACGAATCAGCCCCTCCACTTT.

The chain uses TRBV5-1 and TRBJ2-3; the match to TRBD2 covers 7 bases. The CDR3 extends over 15 amino acids. V gave up 5 bases and J gave up 2 bases; unmatched junction bases: 8. Germline V gene sequence: CDR1 SGHRS, CDR2 YFSETQ. The CDR3 nucleotides are TGCGCCAGCAGAGATCCTAGCGGAGCCACAGATACGCAGTATTTT. The encoded protein is CASRDPSGATDTQYF. Complete variable domain (other parts from reference TRBV5-1 and TRBJ2-3): KAGVTQTPRYLIKTRGQQVTLSCSPISGHRSVSWYQQTPGQGLQFLFEYFSETQRNKGNFPGRFSGRQFSNSRSEMNVSTLELGDSALYLCASRDPSGATDTQYFGPGTRLTVL.